One sample yielded the 27 T cell receptor beta chains listed below, sequenced in a study of early T cells in non-severe SARS-CoV-2 infection. TCRdb used MiXCR to reprocess the 5' RACE reads, holding one entry per CDR3 protein. The data hold 35,000 to 50,000 distinct CDR3 sequences, with approximately 7.1% observed a single time. Sequencing input: whole blood. These receptors were obtained from an adult who was a healthcare worker with PCR-confirmed SARS-CoV-2 infection or an uninfected control (not recorded which).

This clonotype was seen ten or more times. The J gene is TRBJ2-2, the V gene TRBV5-4; 13 bases map to TRBD2. CDR1 SGHNT and CDR2 YYREEE come from the germline V gene (reference sequence). There are 15 residues in the CDR3. The ends lost 4 bases at V and 6 bases at J; junction bases unmatched: 3. The DNA of the CDR3 is TGTGCCAGCAGCCCCGGACTAGCGGGGGCCGGGGAGCTGTTTTTT. Encoded protein: CASSPGLAGAGELFF.

This clonotype has a count of ten or more. The chain has TRBV27 and TRBJ2-3, with unresolved D. The germline V and J ends were trimmed by 6 bases and 4 bases, with 8 bases remaining between them. This CDR3 comprises 12 residues. Germline V gene lookup returns CDR1 MNHEY and CDR2 SMNVEV (reference sequence). CDR3 protein: CASSQVADTQYF. In nucleotides, the CDR3 is TGTGCCAGCAGCCAGGTCGCAGATACGCAGTATTTT.

This clonotype has a count of ten or more. The chain combines TRBV1 with TRBJ2-2; the tabulated D call, TRBD2, remains unverified against the DNA. TRBV1 is described as a pseudogene. The CDR3 loop spans 17 amino acids. The CDR3 region is CTSSQARAGGYTGELFF. The CDR3 DNA reads as TGCACCAGCAGCCAAGCTAGAGCGGGGGGATACACCGGGGAGCTGTTTTTT.

Ten or more counts support this clonotype. The V and J genes are TRBV9 and TRBJ1-2; D not certain. The CDR3 is made up of 15 amino acids. Germline lookup yields CDR1 SGDLS and CDR2 YYNGEE. The V end was cut by 0 bases, the J end by 5 bases, with 14 bases between. The CDR3, as DNA: TGTGCCAGCAGCGTAGATATTGACGGATCATATGGCTACACCTTC. This encodes CASSVDIDGSYGYTF.

This clonotype appeared many times. This chain links TRBV7-9 with TRBJ1-1; tentatively, D is TRBD1 (5 bases). Between the trimmed V and J ends, which lost 3 bases and 0 bases, there was a span of 17 bases. Germline V gene sequence: CDR1 SEHNR, CDR2 FQNEAQ (reference sequence). The CDR3 is 17 amino acids. CDR3 region: CASSFRPAPGMNTEAFF. The CDR3 DNA is TGTGCCAGCAGCTTCCGACCGGCTCCAGGGATGAACACTGAAGCTTTCTTT.

This clonotype was counted between two and nine times. The chain combines TRBV12-3 or TRBV12-4 with TRBJ1-2; no reliable D call. The V end was cut by 3 bases, the J end by 6 bases, with 8 bases between. This CDR3 spans 12 amino acids. DNA of the CDR3: TGTGCCAGCAGTTTCCCCCGGGATGGCTACACCTTC. Protein product: CASSFPRDGYTF.

This clonotype was seen a single time. The chain has TRBV29-1 and TRBJ2-3; D remains unclear. Trimming removed 1 base from V and 2 bases from J, with 13 bases in between. From germline, CDR1 is SQVTM and CDR2 ANQGSEA. The CDR3 totals 15 residues. The CDR3: CSVEAAQALTDTQYF. The CDR3 nucleotides read TGCAGCGTTGAAGCGGCGCAGGCGCTCACAGATACGCAGTATTTT.

This clonotype is judged medium-sized. The rearrangement joins TRBV16 to TRBJ2-7; 7 positions match TRBD1. This CDR3 has 14 residues. Germline V gene sequence: CDR1 KGHSY, CDR2 FQNENV. The ends lost 4 bases at V and 9 bases at J; junction bases unmatched: 12. The CDR3 sequence: CASSPGQQFYGQYF. The CDR3 DNA reads as TGTGCCAGCAGCCCGGGACAGCAATTTTATGGGCAGTACTTC. The full variable domain, its missing parts supplied by reference TRBV16 and TRBJ2-7, is GEEVAQTPKHLVRGEGQKAKLYCAPIKGHSYVFWYQQVLKNEFKFLISFQNENVFDETGMPKERFSAKCLPNSPCSLEIQATKLEDSAVYFCASSPGQQFYGQYFGPGTRLTVT.

V is TRBV5-4 and J is TRBJ2-3; 7 bases agree with TRBD1. J was trimmed by 6 bases and V by 3 bases; bases with no gene match: 7. Germline CDR1 is SGHNT and CDR2 is YYREEE (reference sequence). The CDR3 is made up of 14 amino acids. The CDR3 sequence: CASSSDRVGDTQYF. The CDR3 DNA reads TGTGCCAGCAGCTCTGACAGGGTTGGCGATACGCAGTATTTT.

This chain links TRBV30 with TRBJ2-7; TRBD1 agrees at 7 bases. This CDR3 comprises 14 residues. Trimming removed 3 bases from V and 2 bases from J; junction bases left unmatched: 7. Germline V gives CDR1 GTSNPN, CDR2 SVGIG (reference sequence). The CDR3 sequence is CAWRGQVGAYEQYF. CDR3 coding DNA: TGTGCCTGGAGAGGACAGGTCGGGGCCTACGAGCAGTACTTC.

This clonotype was observed a few times. The rearrangement uses TRBV19 and TRBJ2-4; no firm D call. With 4 bases removed from V and 1 base from J, the gap between germline ends came to 5 bases. The CDR3 runs to 13 residues. Germline values: CDR1 LNHDA, CDR2 SQIVND (reference sequence). CDR3 loop: CASSTMAKNIQYF. The CDR3 bases are TGTGCCAGTAGTACCATGGCCAAAAACATTCAGTACTTC.

This clonotype has a count of ten or more. The V and J genes are TRBV3-1 and TRBJ2-1; 11 bases map to TRBD2. Germline CDR1 LGHDT, CDR2 YNNKEL (reference sequence). V lost 3 bases and J lost 11; bases outside the gene matches: 9. The CDR3 is made up of 15 amino acids. DNA for the CDR3: TGTGCCAGCAGCCACTTCCTCCTAGCGGGGGGCAAGCAGTTCTTC. Its protein is CASSHFLLAGGKQFF.

This rearrangement joins TRBV7-9 to TRBJ2-7, with TRBD1 identical over 7 bases. Germline CDR1 SEHNR, CDR2 FQNEAQ (reference sequence). V dropped 5 bases and J dropped 7; count of bases not matched to a gene: 8. CDR3 length: 13 amino acids. The CDR3 DNA follows: TGTGCCAGCAGCCCAGGGGGAGTCGGGGAGCAGTACTTC. Translating it yields CASSPGGVGEQYF.

The genes are TRBV18 and TRBJ2-5; 7 bases align to TRBD2. The junction had 3 bases not matched to a gene; V was cut back by 4 bases and J by 1 base. The germline gives CDR1 KGHSH, CDR2 LQKENI. This CDR3 contains 14 residues. CDR3: CASSRGGTQETQYF. In DNA, the CDR3 is TGTGCCAGCTCACGGGGAGGGACCCAAGAGACCCAGTACTTC. The full variable domain, its missing parts supplied by reference TRBV18 and TRBJ2-5, is NAGVMQNPRHLVRRRGQEARLRCSPMKGHSHVYWYRQLPEEGLKFMVYLQKENIIDESGMPKERFSAEFPKEGPSILRIQQVVRGDSAAYFCASSRGGTQETQYFGPGTRLLVL.

The chain has TRBV25-1 and TRBJ2-5; 9 positions agree with TRBD1. This CDR3 region has 16 residues. The J segment lost 4 bases and the V segment lost 5 bases, leaving 11 bases of the junction unmatched. Germline V gene data show CDR1 as MGHDK and CDR2 as SYGVNS. In DNA, the CDR3 is TGTGCCAGCAGTCCCTGGACAGGGGTGGAAAGAGAGACCCAGTACTTC. Its protein product is CASSPWTGVERETQYF.

The table lists this clonotype with many counts. The rearrangement uses TRBV2 and TRBJ1-2; tentatively, D is TRBD1 (6 bases). This CDR3 has 13 residues. The V end was cut by 4 bases, the J end by 4 bases, with 10 bases between. Germline loops: CDR1 SNHLY, CDR2 FYNNEI. The CDR3 DNA reads as TGTGCCAGCAGTGGGGACACCAGCTATGGCTACACCTTC. It specifies CASSGDTSYGYTF.

The rearrangement joins TRBV6-5 to TRBJ1-1; 7 bases fit TRBD1. V trimming: 3 bases; J trimming: 8 bases; junction bases outside the gene matches: 15. From germline, CDR1 is MNHEY and CDR2 SVGAGI. The CDR3 consists of 16 residues. CDR3: CASSYRGGPALSEAFF. As DNA, the CDR3 is TGTGCCAGCAGTTATAGAGGGGGCCCGGCTTTGAGCGAAGCTTTCTTT.

This clonotype was seen repeatedly, ten times or more. This chain connects TRBV7-9 to TRBJ2-1, with D unresolved. Germline V gene sequence: CDR1 SEHNR, CDR2 FQNEAQ (reference sequence). The CDR3 loop spans 12 amino acids. Trimming shortened V by 7 bases and J by 8 bases, and 12 bases separated the two germline ends. The CDR3 spells CASTPPRDEQFF. The CDR3 DNA reads TGTGCCAGCACCCCTCCTAGGGATGAGCAGTTCTTC.

Remarks on this clonotype: A much larger clone differs from this one at a single base, so this may be a read error. J is TRBJ2-3 and V is TRBV7-6; the D is unclear. The CDR3 sequence is 12 residues long. From germline, CDR1 is SGHVS and CDR2 FNYEAQ. Between the trimmed V and J ends, which lost 5 bases and 2 bases, there was a span of 5 bases. DNA of the CDR3: TGTGCCAGCAGCCGAGACACAGATACGCAGTATTTT. As protein: CASSRDTDTQYF.

This clonotype was found a few times. The junction departs from germline at one end; a sequencing error may be responsible. The chain recombines TRBV2 with TRBJ1-1; D not certain. This CDR3 comprises 13 residues. The germline CDR1 and CDR2 sequences are SNHLY and FYNNEI. The CDR3 DNA sequence: TGTGCCAGCAGGGGTCGGCTTTTCACTGAAGCTTTCTTC. Residues: CASRGRLFTEAFF.

The chain couples TRBV29-1 to TRBJ2-1; D is possibly TRBD1 (5 bases). CDR1 is SQVTM, CDR2 ANQGSEA, per germline. Trimming took 2 bases from V and 4 from J, leaving 12 bases between them. The CDR3 sequence is 14 residues long. CDR3 bases: TGCAGCGTTGAACGCAGGGCGGAATACAATGAGCAGTTCTTC. It encodes CSVERRAEYNEQFF.

This clonotype was seen ten or more times. The chain carries TRBV5-1 and TRBJ2-7; D is undetermined. The V end was cut by 0 bases, the J end by 6 bases, with 16 bases between. Germline lookup yields CDR1 SGHRS and CDR2 YFSETQ. The CDR3 loop spans 15 amino acids. CDR3 in amino acids: CASSLGRTTAREQYF. CDR3 nucleotides: TGCGCCAGCAGCTTGGGGCGTACTACCGCTCGCGAGCAGTACTTC. The full variable domain, with the rest looked up from reference TRBV5-1 and TRBJ2-7, is KAGVTQTPRYLIKTRGQQVTLSCSPISGHRSVSWYQQTPGQGLQFLFEYFSETQRNKGNFPGRFSGRQFSNSRSEMNVSTLELGDSALYLCASSLGRTTAREQYFGPGTRLTVT.

CDR3: CSARWGGGSKNIQYF. DNA of the CDR3: TGCAGTGCTCGCTGGGGGGGCGGGTCCAAAAACATTCAGTACTTC. The chain joins TRBV20-1 to TRBJ2-4, with TRBD2 as a possible D gene (7 bases). The V gene's germline CDR1 is DFQATT and CDR2 SNEGSKA (reference sequence). V was trimmed by 5 bases and J by 2 bases, leaving 16 bases between them. The length of the CDR3 is 15 residues.

This clonotype was counted a few times. The chain uses TRBV6-5 and TRBJ2-2; D might be TRBD1 or TRBD2, each matching 6 bases. Between the trimmed V and J ends, which lost 1 base and 7 bases, there was a span of 19 bases. Per the germline V gene, CDR1 is MNHEY and CDR2 is SVGAGI. The CDR3 has 17 residues. Written as DNA, the CDR3 is TGTGCCAGCAGTTACTTACCCGGGGGCGGGTTCGACGGGGAGCTGTTTTTT. Its protein is CASSYLPGGGFDGELFF.

This clonotype was counted at least ten times. The chain is built from TRBV7-9 and TRBJ1-1, with D perhaps TRBD1 (5 bases). Trimming cost V 1 base and J 11 bases, with 20 bases left between them. Germline loops: CDR1 SEHNR, CDR2 FQNEAQ (reference sequence). The CDR3 length is 15 residues. CDR3 DNA sequence: TGTGCCAGCAGCTTAGAGAGGGTACGAGGGGACGGGGCTTTCTTT. It codes for CASSLERVRGDGAFF.

The chain links TRBV20-1 to TRBJ2-5, with TRBD2 identical over 8 bases. Trimming removed 0 bases from V and 1 base from J; junction bases left unmatched: 7. The CDR3 sequence is 16 residues long. The V gene's germline CDR1 is DFQATT and CDR2 SNEGSKA (reference sequence). The CDR3 spells CSARDLRRGAQETQYF. In DNA form, the CDR3 reads TGCAGTGCTAGAGATCTGAGGCGGGGGGCCCAAGAGACCCAGTACTTC.

This clonotype occurred a few times. This chain links TRBV12-3 or TRBV12-4 with TRBJ2-3; D possibly matches TRBD1 or TRBD2 (5 bases each). V lost 4 bases and J 3 bases, leaving 11 bases between the germline ends. The CDR3 spans 14 residues. The CDR3 coding sequence is TGTGCCAGCAGTTCACCCAGGGAGACAGATACGCAGTATTTT. Amino acids: CASSSPRETDTQYF.